What follows are 23 T cell receptor beta chains derived from one specimen sequenced in a study of blood T cell repertoires in COVID-19. Sequencing used immunoSEQ multiplex PCR; TCRdb keeps in-frame clones, though not all of them. The data hold some 85,000 clones, with around three quarters observed a single time. The sample taken for sequencing was peripheral blood. The receptor set was obtained from a woman of 80 years or more with acute or convalescent COVID-19.

DNA of the CDR3: TGTGCCAGCAGTGAAGGGGGCAGCTCTAACTATGGCTACACCTTC. Translated, it gives CASSEGGSSNYGYTF. The V and J genes are TRBV2 and TRBJ1-2; weak D call: TRBD1 (5 bases). V dropped 1 base and J dropped 0 bases, with 9 bases sitting between them. Per germline, CDR1 SNHLY and CDR2 FYNNEI. The CDR3 covers 15 residues. The full variable domain, with the rest looked up from reference TRBV2 and TRBJ1-2, is EPEVTQTPSHQVTQMGQEVILRCVPISNHLYFYWYRQILGQKVEFLVSFYNNEISEKSEIFDDQFSVERPDGSNFTLKIRSTKLEDSAMYFCASSEGGSSNYGYTFGSGTRLTVV.

The chain is built from TRBV12-3 or TRBV12-4 and TRBJ1-2, with D uncertain. The V end lost 3 bases, the J end lost 2 bases, and 7 bases lay between the germline ends. This CDR3 has 13 residues. This chain's CDR3 is CASSFTANYGYTF. As DNA, the CDR3 is TGTGCCAGCAGTTTCACCGCGAACTATGGCTACACCTTC.

V usage is TRBV27 and J usage is TRBJ2-2; perhaps TRBD2 as D (6 bases). This CDR3 comprises 16 residues. Trimming removed 1 base from V and 13 bases from J, with 22 bases in between. Germline CDR1 and CDR2: MNHEY and SMNVEV (reference sequence). CDR3 DNA: TGTGCCAGCAGTTTATTGGCCCGAGTGGAGGGGTTTGGGCTGTTTTTT. Its translation is CASSLLARVEGFGLFF.

The chain employs TRBV19 and TRBJ2-3, with 13 bases matching TRBD2. The germline gives CDR1 LNHDA, CDR2 SQIVND (reference sequence). The CDR3 consists of 16 residues. V lost 6 bases and J lost 5; bases outside the gene matches: 8. CDR3 sequence (DNA): TGTGCCAGTAGGGGGACTAGCGGGGTACTGAGAGATACGCAGTATTTT. This translates into CASRGTSGVLRDTQYF.

V and J are TRBV29-1 and TRBJ1-2; no clear D gene. Between the trimmed V and J ends, which lost 5 bases and 2 bases, there was a span of 6 bases. Germline-derived CDR1 and CDR2 are SQVTM and ANQGSEA. The CDR3 spans 11 residues. This CDR3 reads CSVFMNYGYTF. CDR3 bases: TGCAGCGTTTTTATGAACTATGGCTACACCTTC.

A word on this clone: The junction departs from germline at one end; a sequencing error may be responsible. This sequence joins TRBV5-1 and TRBJ2-7, with 10 bases that match TRBD1. Per germline, CDR1 SGHRS and CDR2 YFSETQ. CDR3 length: 14 amino acids. CDR3 in DNA: TGCGCCAGCAGCAGGGACAGGGGCTCCCACGAGCAGTACTTC. Translated, it gives CASSRDRGSHEQYF.

In nucleotides, the CDR3 is TGCAGCGTCCGCGGTTTGGGGGAGGCGGGAGGGAGCACAGATACGCAGTATTTT. Residues: CSVRGLGEAGGSTDTQYF. J is TRBJ2-3 and V is TRBV29-1; 9 bases line up with TRBD2. The length of the CDR3 is 18 residues. The germline gives CDR1 SQVTM, CDR2 ANQGSEA. With V trimmed by 6 bases and J by 0 bases, 16 bases remained unmatched.

On this clone itself: At one boundary the junction diverges from the germline segment, which might be a read error. The chain has TRBV6-5 and TRBJ2-7, with D possibly TRBD2 on 7 matching bases. This CDR3 is built from 15 residues. Germline V lookup: CDR1 MNHEY, CDR2 SVGAGI. Here the CDR3 reads CASSYSGRGAYEQYF. The CDR3 DNA is TGTGCCAGCAGTTACTCGGGTCGGGGGGCCTATGAGCAGTACTTC.

This clone is a singleton in its sample. This sequence joins TRBV5-6 and TRBJ2-5, with a weak D call TRBD1 (6 bases). The CDR3 contains 13 residues. V shed 2 bases and J shed 5 bases, with 10 bases lying between them. Per the germline V gene, CDR1 is SGHDT and CDR2 is YYEEEE. Here the CDR3 DNA reads TGTGCCAGCAGCTTCCCAGGGGTGGAGACCCAGTACTTC. Residues: CASSFPGVETQYF.

This chain links TRBV7-9 with TRBJ2-7; 9 nucleotides align to TRBD1. The CDR3 runs to 18 residues. Germline values: CDR1 SEHNR, CDR2 FQNEAQ (reference sequence). Germline trimming cut 4 bases from V and 5 bases from J; bases unmatched to any gene: 18. CDR3 nucleotides: TGTGCCAGCAGCTCAGCCTATCCGGGACAGGGTTATCTCCACGAGCAGTACTTC. Translating gives CASSSAYPGQGYLHEQYF. Using reference TRBV7-9 and TRBJ2-7 for the parts outside the CDR3, the full variable domain is DTGVSQNPRHKITKRGQNVTFRCDPISEHNRLYWYRQTLGQGPEFLTYFQNEAQLEKSRLLSDRFSAERPKGSFSTLEIQRTEQGDSAMYLCASSSAYPGQGYLHEQYFGPGTRLTVT.

The V gene is TRBV18, the J gene TRBJ2-7, with TRBD1 matching over 7 bases. The V and J ends lost 3 bases and 6 bases, in that order; junction bases with no gene match: 2. Looked up from germline, CDR1 is KGHSH and CDR2 is LQKENI. The CDR3 runs 12 residues. CDR3 sequence (DNA): TGTGCCAGCTCACCGGACAGGCTCGAGCAGTACTTC. Translation: CASSPDRLEQYF.

The rearrangement uses TRBV3-1 (or the pseudogene TRBV3-2) and TRBJ2-7; 13 positions agree with TRBD2. The CDR3 has 17 amino acids. The V gene end was trimmed by 2 bases and the J gene end by 1 base; junction bases not matched to a gene: 5. CDR1 is LGHDT and CDR2 is YNNKEL in the germline V gene (reference sequence). Here the CDR3 reads CASSQRLAGGSSYEQYF. In nucleotides, the CDR3 is TGTGCCAGCAGCCAAAGACTAGCGGGGGGCTCTTCCTACGAGCAGTACTTC.

The chain employs TRBV3-1 (or the pseudogene TRBV3-2) and TRBJ2-7, with 11 bases aligning to TRBD2. Looked up from germline, CDR1 is LGHDT and CDR2 is YNNKEL (reference sequence). V was clipped by 2 bases and J by 2 bases; unmatched bases: 8. The CDR3 runs to 17 residues. CDR3 residues: CASSQIPGTSGAYEQYF. The CDR3 bases are TGTGCCAGCAGCCAAATCCCGGGGACTAGCGGAGCCTACGAGCAGTACTTC.

The chain employs TRBV29-1 and TRBJ2-7; D is undetermined. The germline gives CDR1 SQVTM, CDR2 ANQGSEA. With 3 bases removed from V and 1 base from J, the gap between germline ends came to 7 bases. This CDR3 is 12 amino acids long. In DNA, the CDR3 is TGCAGCGTTGAGTTGACTTCCTACGAGCAGTACTTC. Amino acid sequence: CSVELTSYEQYF.

V is TRBV7-3 and J is TRBJ2-1; 7 bases line up with TRBD1. The CDR3 is 13 amino acids. Germline CDR1 reads SGHTA; CDR2 reads FQGTGA. The CDR3 nucleotides are TGTGAGGGGGCGCCGGACTCCTACAATGAGCAGTTCTTC. Translating gives CEGAPDSYNEQFF.

V is TRBV5-6 and J is TRBJ2-5, with D possibly matching TRBD2 (6 bases). V lost 5 bases and J lost 3, with 20 bases in between. Germline CDR1 is SGHDT and CDR2 is YYEEEE. The CDR3 loop spans 16 amino acids. The CDR3 region has the DNA TGTGCCAGCAGTATCCGGGGGTGGGGAGCCAAAGAGACCCAGTACTTC. Amino acid sequence: CASSIRGWGAKETQYF.

The rearrangement links TRBV6-4 to TRBJ2-2; unclear D gene. CDR1 and CDR2 from the germline V gene are MRHNA and SNTAGT. V was trimmed by 0 bases and J by 8 bases, leaving 7 bases between them. CDR3 size: 13 residues. The CDR3 loop reads CASSDSGPGELFF. In DNA, the CDR3 is TGTGCCAGCAGTGACTCTGGGCCTGGGGAGCTGTTTTTT.

J is TRBJ2-1 and V is TRBV29-1; 8 positions agree with TRBD1. The CDR3 extends over 13 amino acids. V was pared by 8 bases and J by 3 bases, with 6 bases of the junction left unmatched. Germline lookup yields CDR1 SQVTM and CDR2 ANQGSEA. The CDR3 sequence: CSCRDRFYNEQFF. For the CDR3, the DNA is TGCAGCTGCCGGGACAGGTTCTACAATGAGCAGTTCTTC.

The chain is built from TRBV7-3 and TRBJ2-7; TRBD1 matches at 10 bases. The germline gives CDR1 SGHTA, CDR2 FQGTGA. This CDR3 has 15 residues. V lost 4 bases to trimming and J lost 6 bases; unmatched junction nucleotides: 9. CDR3: CASSSMPGQGFEQYF. CDR3 DNA: TGTGCCAGCAGCTCAATGCCGGGACAGGGGTTCGAGCAGTACTTC.

This clone was seen more than once but under ten times. The chain combines TRBV10-3 with TRBJ2-1; TRBD2 aligns across 13 bases. Germline V gene data show CDR1 as ENHRY and CDR2 as SYGVKD. There are 16 residues in the CDR3. The V and J ends lost 2 bases and 9 bases, in that order; junction bases with no gene match: 7. The CDR3, as DNA: TGTGCCATCAGTGAGGGGACTAGCGGGAAAGGTGGTGAGCAGTTCTTC. Protein product: CAISEGTSGKGGEQFF.

The chain carries TRBV15 and TRBJ2-7, with 14 bases lining up with TRBD2. Germline V gene data show CDR1 as LNHNV and CDR2 as YYDKDF (reference sequence). V trimming: 5 bases; J trimming: 7 bases; junction bases outside the gene matches: 7. This CDR3 has 15 residues. Written as DNA, the CDR3 is TGTGCCACCAGCGTAGGGACTAGCGGGAGTTCGGAGCAGTACTTC. It is translated as CATSVGTSGSSEQYF.

This clone was observed a few times. This chain links TRBV23-1 with TRBJ2-2, with 15 positions matching TRBD2. TRBV23-1 is flagged as an ORF with uncertain function. V lost 6 bases, J lost 6 bases, and 5 bases stayed unmatched. This CDR3 region has 16 residues. CDR3 sequence reads: CASRRTSGGAAGELFF. CDR3 DNA sequence: TGCGCCAGCAGACGGACTAGCGGGGGGGCGGCCGGGGAGCTGTTTTTT.

The J gene is TRBJ1-1, the V gene TRBV15; 7 bases agree with TRBD1. Germline V gene sequence: CDR1 LNHNV, CDR2 YYDKDF (reference sequence). V dropped 0 bases and J dropped 1; count of bases not matched to a gene: 2. The CDR3 runs to 15 residues. The CDR3 DNA follows: TGTGCCACCAGCAGAGAGGGGACAGCGAACACTGAAGCTTTCTTT. It yields the protein CATSREGTANTEAFF.